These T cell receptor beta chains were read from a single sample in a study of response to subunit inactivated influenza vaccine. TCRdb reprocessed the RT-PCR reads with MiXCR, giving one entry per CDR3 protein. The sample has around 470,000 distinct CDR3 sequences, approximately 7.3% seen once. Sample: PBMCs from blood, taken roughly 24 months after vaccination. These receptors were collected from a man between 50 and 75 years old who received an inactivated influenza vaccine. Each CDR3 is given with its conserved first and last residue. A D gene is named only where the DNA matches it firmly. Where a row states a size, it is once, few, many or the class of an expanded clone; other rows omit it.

cdr3_aa: CSARDLAVQETQYF; cdr3_nt: TGCAGTGCTAGAGATCTAGCGGTCCAAGAGACCCAGTACTTC; clone_size: few; d_call: TRBD2; v_call: TRBV20-1; j_call: TRBJ2-5
cdr3_aa: CASSFEGDYNEQFF; cdr3_nt: TGTGCCAGCAGCTTTGAGGGGGACTACAATGAGCAGTTCTTC; clone_size: few; d_call: .; v_call: TRBV3-1; j_call: TRBJ2-1
cdr3_aa: CSARGVGGEAFF; cdr3_nt: TGCAGTGCTAGAGGAGTGGGGGGCGAAGCTTTCTTT; clone_size: .; d_call: .; v_call: TRBV20-1; j_call: TRBJ1-1
cdr3_aa: CASSSPGGYEQYF; cdr3_nt: TGCGCCAGCAGTTCACCCGGGGGCTACGAGCAGTACTTC; clone_size: many; d_call: .; v_call: TRBV5-1; j_call: TRBJ2-7
cdr3_aa: CASSQKWGRETQYF; cdr3_nt: TGTGCCAGCAGCCAAAAATGGGGACGGGAGACCCAGTACTTC; clone_size: many; d_call: .; v_call: TRBV12-3/TRBV12-4; j_call: TRBJ2-5
cdr3_aa: CASSLGRWRAGIYNEQFF; cdr3_nt: TGTGCCAGCAGCTTAGGCAGGTGGAGGGCCGGGATTTACAATGAGCAGTTCTTC; clone_size: few; d_call: .; v_call: TRBV11-2; j_call: TRBJ2-1
cdr3_aa: CSARGTSDTQYF; cdr3_nt: TGCAGTGCTAGAGGCACCTCCGATACGCAGTATTTT; clone_size: few; d_call: .; v_call: TRBV20-1; j_call: TRBJ2-3
cdr3_aa: CASTSLLAGELFF; cdr3_nt: TGTGCCAGCACCAGTCTACTCGCCGGGGAGCTGTTTTTT; clone_size: .; d_call: .; v_call: TRBV6-6; j_call: TRBJ2-2
cdr3_aa: CASSQTGSNQPQHF; cdr3_nt: TGTGCCAGCAGCCAGACCGGGAGCAATCAGCCCCAGCATTTT; clone_size: many; d_call: .; v_call: TRBV3-1; j_call: TRBJ1-5
cdr3_aa: CASSQTRVLSYNEQFF; cdr3_nt: TGTGCCAGCAGCCAAACCAGGGTCTTGTCCTACAATGAGCAGTTCTTC; clone_size: .; d_call: .; v_call: TRBV14; j_call: TRBJ2-1
cdr3_aa: CASSLGGAETPLHF; cdr3_nt: TGTGCCAGCAGCTTAGGAGGGGCGGAGACACCCCTCCACTTT; clone_size: few; d_call: .; v_call: TRBV7-9; j_call: TRBJ1-6
cdr3_aa: CASSLEPRGDIQYF; cdr3_nt: TGTGCCAGCAGCTTAGAGCCCAGGGGAGACATTCAGTACTTC; clone_size: many; d_call: .; v_call: TRBV11-2; j_call: TRBJ2-4
cdr3_aa: CASTRRSRELAGRNYEQYF; cdr3_nt: TGTGCCAGCACCCGGAGAAGTAGAGAACTAGCGGGGCGGAACTACGAGCAGTACTTC; clone_size: few; d_call: TRBD2; v_call: TRBV7-8; j_call: TRBJ2-7
cdr3_aa: CASSRDPRSTSTDTQYF; cdr3_nt: TGCGCCAGCAGCCGAGACCCTCGTAGCACGAGCACAGATACGCAGTATTTT; clone_size: few; d_call: .; v_call: TRBV4-3; j_call: TRBJ2-3
cdr3_aa: CAISERYEQYF; cdr3_nt: TGTGCCATCAGTGAGCGCTACGAGCAGTACTTC; clone_size: many; d_call: .; v_call: TRBV10-3; j_call: TRBJ2-7
cdr3_aa: CASRDTFSSGNTIYF; cdr3_nt: TGTGCCAGCAGGGACACCTTTAGCTCTGGAAACACCATATATTTT; clone_size: .; d_call: .; v_call: TRBV28; j_call: TRBJ1-3
cdr3_aa: CASSLERRQPQHF; cdr3_nt: TGTGCCAGCAGCTTAGAGAGGCGTCAGCCCCAGCATTTT; clone_size: few; d_call: .; v_call: TRBV7-2; j_call: TRBJ1-5
cdr3_aa: CASSSRTASSYNSPLHF; cdr3_nt: TGTGCCAGCAGCTCTCGGACGGCGAGCTCCTATAATTCACCCCTCCACTTT; clone_size: .; d_call: .; v_call: TRBV7-9; j_call: TRBJ1-6
cdr3_aa: CASSESRDNYGYTF; cdr3_nt: TGCGCCAGCAGTGAGTCGCGGGATAACTATGGCTACACCTTC; clone_size: few; d_call: .; v_call: TRBV10-1; j_call: TRBJ1-2
cdr3_aa: CSVEVAGVPYEQYF; cdr3_nt: TGCAGCGTTGAAGTGGCAGGGGTCCCCTACGAGCAGTACTTC; clone_size: few; d_call: .; v_call: TRBV29-1; j_call: TRBJ2-7
cdr3_aa: CASSSSTGSSGNTIYF; cdr3_nt: TGCGCCAGCAGTTCGTCAACAGGGTCCTCTGGAAACACCATATATTTT; clone_size: many; d_call: .; v_call: TRBV4-3; j_call: TRBJ1-3
cdr3_aa: CASSLVWLAGGPYEQYF; cdr3_nt: TGTGCCAGCAGCTTAGTATGGCTAGCGGGGGGCCCCTACGAGCAGTACTTC; clone_size: .; d_call: TRBD2; v_call: TRBV7-2; j_call: TRBJ2-7
cdr3_aa: CASSLIGQAAYEQYF; cdr3_nt: TGTGCCAGCAGTTTAATTGGACAGGCCGCCTACGAGCAGTACTTC; clone_size: .; d_call: TRBD1; v_call: TRBV28; j_call: TRBJ2-7
cdr3_aa: CASSPPGAETQYF; cdr3_nt: TGTGCCAGCAGCCCGCCGGGGGCGGAGACCCAGTACTTC; clone_size: .; d_call: .; v_call: TRBV7-2; j_call: TRBJ2-5
cdr3_aa: CASSQEARRSTDTQYF; cdr3_nt: TGTGCCAGCAGCCAAGAGGCTAGACGGAGCACAGATACGCAGTATTTT; clone_size: few; d_call: .; v_call: TRBV14; j_call: TRBJ2-3
cdr3_aa: CASSLVTQRGGGETQYF; cdr3_nt: TGTGCCAGCAGCTTAGTTACCCAGCGGGGGGGCGGTGAGACCCAGTACTTC; clone_size: few; d_call: TRBD2; v_call: TRBV7-2; j_call: TRBJ2-5
cdr3_aa: CASSIWQVYQPQHF; cdr3_nt: TGTGCCAGTAGTATTTGGCAGGTGTATCAGCCCCAGCATTTT; clone_size: few; d_call: .; v_call: TRBV19; j_call: TRBJ1-5
cdr3_aa: CSALTSGDYEQYF; cdr3_nt: TGCAGTGCCTTGACTAGCGGAGACTACGAGCAGTACTTC; clone_size: .; d_call: TRBD2; v_call: TRBV20-1; j_call: TRBJ2-7
cdr3_aa: CSASLVIGVETQYF; cdr3_nt: TGCAGTGCTAGTCTTGTAATTGGAGTGGAGACCCAGTACTTC; clone_size: .; d_call: .; v_call: TRBV20-1; j_call: TRBJ2-5
cdr3_aa: CASSATAGDTEAFF; cdr3_nt: TGTGCCAGCAGTGCGACTGCAGGGGACACTGAAGCTTTCTTT; clone_size: few; d_call: .; v_call: TRBV6-1; j_call: TRBJ1-1
cdr3_aa: CASYRGGYTGELFF; cdr3_nt: TGTGCCAGCTACCGGGGGGGGTACACCGGGGAGCTGTTTTTT; clone_size: .; d_call: TRBD2; v_call: TRBV12-3/TRBV12-4; j_call: TRBJ2-2
cdr3_aa: CASSPDRVSGNEQFF; cdr3_nt: TGCGCCAGCAGCCCAGACAGGGTTAGCGGCAATGAGCAGTTCTTC; clone_size: many; d_call: .; v_call: TRBV5-1; j_call: TRBJ2-1
cdr3_aa: CSATLSSGANVLTF; cdr3_nt: TGCAGCGCAACACTTAGCTCTGGGGCCAACGTCCTGACTTTC; clone_size: .; d_call: .; v_call: TRBV29-1; j_call: TRBJ2-6
cdr3_aa: CASSLIGTGEYGYTF; cdr3_nt: TGTGCCAGCAGCCTTATTGGGACAGGGGAGTATGGCTACACCTTC; clone_size: many; d_call: TRBD1; v_call: TRBV27; j_call: TRBJ1-2
cdr3_aa: CASSSTVKTGGETQYF; cdr3_nt: TGTGCCAGCAGTTCCACAGTCAAGACGGGGGGAGAGACCCAGTACTTC; clone_size: few; d_call: TRBD2; v_call: TRBV12-3/TRBV12-4; j_call: TRBJ2-5
cdr3_aa: CASSFIGGSDTQYF; cdr3_nt: TGTGCCAGCAGTTTCATAGGCGGCTCAGATACGCAGTATTTT; clone_size: .; d_call: .; v_call: TRBV28; j_call: TRBJ2-3
cdr3_aa: CSVEVEGKTYEQYF; cdr3_nt: TGCAGCGTTGAAGTCGAGGGCAAAACCTACGAGCAGTACTTC; clone_size: few; d_call: .; v_call: TRBV29-1; j_call: TRBJ2-7
cdr3_aa: CASSRQTDTDTQYF; cdr3_nt: TGCGCCAGCAGCCGACAGACAGACACAGATACGCAGTATTTT; clone_size: few; d_call: .; v_call: TRBV4-1; j_call: TRBJ2-3
cdr3_aa: CATSRGPGVQPQHF; cdr3_nt: TGTGCCACCAGCAGAGGACCAGGGGTACAGCCCCAGCATTTT; clone_size: .; d_call: .; v_call: TRBV15; j_call: TRBJ1-5
cdr3_aa: CASQLSPRGNTIYF; cdr3_nt: TGTGCCAGCCAGTTGAGCCCCCGGGGAAACACCATATATTTT; clone_size: few; d_call: .; v_call: TRBV12-3/TRBV12-4; j_call: TRBJ1-3
cdr3_aa: CSVEGGKGEQYF; cdr3_nt: TGCAGCGTTGAGGGGGGTAAGGGCGAGCAGTACTTC; clone_size: few; d_call: .; v_call: TRBV29-1; j_call: TRBJ2-7
cdr3_aa: CASSGTTLYNEQFF; cdr3_nt: TGTGCCAGCAGTGGGACTACTTTATACAATGAGCAGTTCTTC; clone_size: many; d_call: .; v_call: TRBV2; j_call: TRBJ2-1
cdr3_aa: CASRGTAGNTIYF; cdr3_nt: TGTGCCAGCAGAGGGACAGCGGGAAACACCATATATTTT; clone_size: .; d_call: TRBD1; v_call: TRBV12-3/TRBV12-4; j_call: TRBJ1-3
cdr3_aa: CASSPWSANTGELFF; cdr3_nt: TGTGCCAGCAGCCCTTGGTCCGCGAACACCGGGGAGCTGTTTTTT; clone_size: many; d_call: .; v_call: TRBV7-6; j_call: TRBJ2-2
cdr3_aa: CASSLSARGTQYF; cdr3_nt: TGTGCCAGCAGTTTATCGGCAAGGGGGACCCAGTACTTC; clone_size: many; d_call: .; v_call: TRBV27; j_call: TRBJ2-5
cdr3_aa: CASSYRGLGDKLFF; cdr3_nt: TGTGCCAGCAGTTACAGGGGGCTGGGTGATAAACTGTTTTTT; clone_size: .; d_call: TRBD1; v_call: TRBV6-2/TRBV6-3; j_call: TRBJ1-4
cdr3_aa: CASSLVGLRNEQFF; cdr3_nt: TGCGCCAGCAGCTTGGTTGGCTTGCGAAATGAGCAGTTCTTC; clone_size: few; d_call: .; v_call: TRBV5-1; j_call: TRBJ2-1
cdr3_aa: CATSRGTSGGSTSTDTQYF; cdr3_nt: TGTGCCACCAGCAGAGGAACTAGCGGGGGATCGACTAGCACAGATACGCAGTATTTT; clone_size: many; d_call: TRBD2; v_call: TRBV15; j_call: TRBJ2-3
cdr3_aa: CASASRIEGEQYF; cdr3_nt: TGTGCCAGCGCTAGCCGTATCGAGGGGGAGCAGTACTTC; clone_size: .; d_call: .; v_call: TRBV9; j_call: TRBJ2-7
cdr3_aa: CASSLDLNNEKLFF; cdr3_nt: TGTGCCAGCAGCTTAGATTTAAATAATGAAAAACTGTTTTTT; clone_size: many; d_call: .; v_call: TRBV11-2; j_call: TRBJ1-4
cdr3_aa: CASSYSSSSYNEQFF; cdr3_nt: TGTGCCAGCAGTTACTCATCTAGCTCCTACAATGAGCAGTTCTTC; clone_size: .; d_call: .; v_call: TRBV6-5; j_call: TRBJ2-1
cdr3_aa: CASHGLAGSDTQYF; cdr3_nt: TGTGCCAGCCACGGACTAGCGGGATCAGATACGCAGTATTTT; clone_size: many; d_call: TRBD2; v_call: TRBV28; j_call: TRBJ2-3
cdr3_aa: CASSRTRRETRYF; cdr3_nt: TGTGCCAGTAGTCGGACTAGGAGGGAGACCCGGTACTTC; clone_size: .; d_call: TRBD2; v_call: TRBV19; j_call: TRBJ2-5